This T cell receptor (beta chain) was recorded in a study of shared clonotypes between healthy human individuals. The naive CD8 subset, CD45RO-negative cells positively selected for CCR7, excluded terminally differentiated effector memory CD45RA+ cells. The method was immunoSEQ multiplex PCR; TCRdb's version includes in-frame clones alone and lacks a portion of them. In the table there are approximately 650,000 clones, about 95% of which are singletons. To note about this clone: Its antigen remains unknown.

V was pared by 6 bases and J by 10 bases, with 18 bases of the junction left unmatched. This CDR3 is 16 amino acids long. Germline CDR1 is LNHDA and CDR2 is SQIVND (reference sequence). General observations from the study: Generally, naive subsets came out with larger estimated richness than memory subsets.

The origin of this receptor is a woman in her thirties in good health. Sequencing input: naive CD8+ T cells sorted from blood. The chain combines TRBV19 with TRBJ2-5; TRBD1 matches at 9 bases. The chain's CDR3 is CASSHFDGTGRTVQYF. In nucleotides, the CDR3 is TGTGCCAGTAGCCACTTCGACGGGACAGGGCGAACCGTCCAGTACTTC.